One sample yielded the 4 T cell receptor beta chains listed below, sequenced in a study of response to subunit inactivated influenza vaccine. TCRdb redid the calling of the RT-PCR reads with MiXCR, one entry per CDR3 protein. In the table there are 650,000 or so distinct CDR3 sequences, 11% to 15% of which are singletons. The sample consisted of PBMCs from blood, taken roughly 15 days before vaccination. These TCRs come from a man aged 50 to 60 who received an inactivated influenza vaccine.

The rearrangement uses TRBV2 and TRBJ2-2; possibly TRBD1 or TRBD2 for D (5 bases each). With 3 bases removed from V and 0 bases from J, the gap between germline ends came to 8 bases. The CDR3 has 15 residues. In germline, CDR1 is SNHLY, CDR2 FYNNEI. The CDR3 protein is CASSEGPTNTGELFF. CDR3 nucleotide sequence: TGTGCCAGCAGTGAGGGACCGACGAACACCGGGGAGCTGTTTTTT. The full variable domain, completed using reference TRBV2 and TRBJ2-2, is EPEVTQTPSHQVTQMGQEVILRCVPISNHLYFYWYRQILGQKVEFLVSFYNNEISEKSEIFDDQFSVERPDGSNFTLKIRSTKLEDSAMYFCASSEGPTNTGELFFGEGSRLTVL.

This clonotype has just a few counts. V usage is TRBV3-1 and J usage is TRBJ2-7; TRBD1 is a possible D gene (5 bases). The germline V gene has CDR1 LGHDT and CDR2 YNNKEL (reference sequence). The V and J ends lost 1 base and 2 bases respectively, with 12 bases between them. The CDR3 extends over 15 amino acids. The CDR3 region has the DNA TGTGCCAGCAGCCAAGGAAGGACATCCCCCTACGAGCAGTACTTC. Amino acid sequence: CASSQGRTSPYEQYF.

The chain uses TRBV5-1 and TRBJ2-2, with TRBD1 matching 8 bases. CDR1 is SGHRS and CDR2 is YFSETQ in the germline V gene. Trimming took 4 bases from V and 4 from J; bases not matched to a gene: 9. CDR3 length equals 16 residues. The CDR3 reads CASSPRTGHGTGELFF. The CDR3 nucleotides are TGCGCCAGCAGCCCAAGGACAGGGCATGGCACCGGGGAGCTGTTTTTT.

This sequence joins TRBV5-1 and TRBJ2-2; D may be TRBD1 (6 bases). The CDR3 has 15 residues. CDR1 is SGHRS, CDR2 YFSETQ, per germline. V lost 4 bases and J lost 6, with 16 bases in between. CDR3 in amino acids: CASSLTVTGSGELFF. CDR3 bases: TGCGCCAGCAGCCTGACAGTCACAGGGTCCGGGGAGCTGTTTTTT.